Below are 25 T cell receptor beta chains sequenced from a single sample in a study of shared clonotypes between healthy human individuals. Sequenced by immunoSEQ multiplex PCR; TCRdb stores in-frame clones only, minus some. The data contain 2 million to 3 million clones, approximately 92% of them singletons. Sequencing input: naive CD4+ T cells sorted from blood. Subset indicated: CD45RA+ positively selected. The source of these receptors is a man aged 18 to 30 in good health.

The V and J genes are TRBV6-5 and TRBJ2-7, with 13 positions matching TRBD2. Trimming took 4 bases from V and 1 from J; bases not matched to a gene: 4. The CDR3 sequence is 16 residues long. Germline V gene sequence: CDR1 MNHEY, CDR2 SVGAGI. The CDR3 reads CASSFSGLAGSYEQYF. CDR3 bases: TGTGCCAGCAGTTTCTCGGGACTAGCGGGGTCCTACGAGCAGTACTTC.

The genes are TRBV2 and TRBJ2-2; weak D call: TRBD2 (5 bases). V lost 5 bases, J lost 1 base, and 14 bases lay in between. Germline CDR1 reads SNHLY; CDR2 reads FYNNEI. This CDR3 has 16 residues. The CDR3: CASSRTRAVNTGELFF. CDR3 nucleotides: TGTGCCAGCAGTCGAACTAGAGCGGTGAACACCGGGGAGCTGTTTTTT.

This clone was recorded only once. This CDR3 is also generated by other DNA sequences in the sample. CDR3 residues: CASSLADSNQPQHF. CDR3 nucleotide sequence: TGTGCCAGCAGTTTAGCGGATTCCAATCAGCCCCAGCATTTT. V is TRBV27 and J is TRBJ1-5; no firm D call. The V gene's germline CDR1 is MNHEY and CDR2 SMNVEV (reference sequence). The CDR3 spans 14 residues. V lost 2 bases, J lost 3 bases, and 8 bases lay in between.

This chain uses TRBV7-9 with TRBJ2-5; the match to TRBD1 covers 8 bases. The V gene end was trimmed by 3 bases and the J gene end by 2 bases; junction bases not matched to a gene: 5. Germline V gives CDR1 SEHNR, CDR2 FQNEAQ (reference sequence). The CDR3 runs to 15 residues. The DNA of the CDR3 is TGTGCCAGCAGCTTGGGGGACAGGCAACAAGAGACCCAGTACTTC. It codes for CASSLGDRQQETQYF.

CDR3 coding DNA: TGTGCCAGCAGCGCAGGATCAGGGACAGGGGGCCTCAATCAGCCCCAGCATTTT. It yields the protein CASSAGSGTGGLNQPQHF. The V and J genes are TRBV9 and TRBJ1-5; 12 nucleotides align to TRBD1. The V segment lost 3 bases and the J segment 3 bases; nucleotides outside the gene matches: 10. This CDR3 is built from 18 residues. The V gene's germline CDR1 is SGDLS and CDR2 YYNGEE.

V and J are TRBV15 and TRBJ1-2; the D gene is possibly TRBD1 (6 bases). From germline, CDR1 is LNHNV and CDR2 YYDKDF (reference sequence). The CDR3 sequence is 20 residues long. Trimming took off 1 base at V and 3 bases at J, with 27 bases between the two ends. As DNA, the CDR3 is TGTGCCACCAGCAGAGGCCCCGACAGTGGACTCAACAGGGAGTACTATGGCTACACCTTC. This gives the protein CATSRGPDSGLNREYYGYTF.

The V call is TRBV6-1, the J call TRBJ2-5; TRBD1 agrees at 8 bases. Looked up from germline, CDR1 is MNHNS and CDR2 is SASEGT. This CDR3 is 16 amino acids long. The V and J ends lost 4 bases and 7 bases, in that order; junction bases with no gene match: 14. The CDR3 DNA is TGTGCCAGCAGTGTACCAAGGACAGGGTTGGGGGGGACCCAGTACTTC. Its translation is CASSVPRTGLGGTQYF.

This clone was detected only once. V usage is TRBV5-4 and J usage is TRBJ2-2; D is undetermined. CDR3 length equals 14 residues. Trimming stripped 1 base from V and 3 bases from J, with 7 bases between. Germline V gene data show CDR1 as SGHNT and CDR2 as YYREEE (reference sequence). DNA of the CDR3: TGTGCCAGCAGCTTGCGCGGTTACACCGGGGAGCTGTTTTTT. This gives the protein CASSLRGYTGELFF. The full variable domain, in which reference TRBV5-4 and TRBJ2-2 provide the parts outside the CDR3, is ETGVTQSPTHLIKTRGQQVTLRCSSQSGHNTVSWYQQALGQGPQFIFQYYREEENGRGNFPPRFSGLQFPNYSSELNVNALELDDSALYLCASSLRGYTGELFFGEGSRLTVL.

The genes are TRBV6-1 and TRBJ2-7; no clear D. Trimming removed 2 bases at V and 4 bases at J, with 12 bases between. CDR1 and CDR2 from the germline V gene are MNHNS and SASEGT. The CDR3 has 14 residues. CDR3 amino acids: CASSERGSLYEQYF. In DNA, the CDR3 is TGTGCCAGCAGTGAACGAGGTTCCTTATACGAGCAGTACTTC.

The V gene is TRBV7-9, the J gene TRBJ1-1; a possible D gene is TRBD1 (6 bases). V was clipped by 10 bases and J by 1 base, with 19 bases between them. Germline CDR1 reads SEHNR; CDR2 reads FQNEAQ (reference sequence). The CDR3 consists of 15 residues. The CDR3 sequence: CATRWGGGANTEAFF. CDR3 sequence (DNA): TGTGCCACCCGCTGGGGGGGCGGCGCGAACACTGAAGCTTTCTTT.

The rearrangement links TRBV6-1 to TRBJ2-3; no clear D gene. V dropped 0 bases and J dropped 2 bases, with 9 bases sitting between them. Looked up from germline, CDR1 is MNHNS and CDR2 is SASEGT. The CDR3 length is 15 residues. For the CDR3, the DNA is TGTGCCAGCAGTGAAGCTGGCAGGCCCACAGATACGCAGTATTTT. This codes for CASSEAGRPTDTQYF.

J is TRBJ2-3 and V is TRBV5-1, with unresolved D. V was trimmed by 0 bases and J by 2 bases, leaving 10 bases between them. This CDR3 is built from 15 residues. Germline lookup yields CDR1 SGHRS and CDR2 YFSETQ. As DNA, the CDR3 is TGCGCCAGCAGCTTGGCCGTAAGCGCCACAGATACGCAGTATTTT. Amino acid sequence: CASSLAVSATDTQYF. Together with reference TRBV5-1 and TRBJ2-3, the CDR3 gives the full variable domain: KAGVTQTPRYLIKTRGQQVTLSCSPISGHRSVSWYQQTPGQGLQFLFEYFSETQRNKGNFPGRFSGRQFSNSRSEMNVSTLELGDSALYLCASSLAVSATDTQYFGPGTRLTVL.

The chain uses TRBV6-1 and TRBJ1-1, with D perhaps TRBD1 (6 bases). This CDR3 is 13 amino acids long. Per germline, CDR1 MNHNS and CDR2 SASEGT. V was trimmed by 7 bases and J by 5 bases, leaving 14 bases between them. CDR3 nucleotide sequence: TGTGCCAGCAACATCGTCCAGGGGACTGAAGCTTTCTTT. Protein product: CASNIVQGTEAFF.

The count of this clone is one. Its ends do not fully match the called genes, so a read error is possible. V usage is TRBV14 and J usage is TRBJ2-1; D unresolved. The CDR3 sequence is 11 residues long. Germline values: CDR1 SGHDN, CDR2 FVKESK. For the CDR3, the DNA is TGTGCCAGCAGCTCTTACATTGAGCAGTTCTTC. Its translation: CASSSYIEQFF.

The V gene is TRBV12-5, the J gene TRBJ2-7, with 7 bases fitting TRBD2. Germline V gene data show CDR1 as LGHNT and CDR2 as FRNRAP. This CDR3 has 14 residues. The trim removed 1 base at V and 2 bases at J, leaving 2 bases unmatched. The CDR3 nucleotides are TGTGCTAGTGGTTTGGGGGGAGGGCCCTACGAGCAGTACTTC. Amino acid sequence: CASGLGGGPYEQYF.

The CDR3 here is CAISVLAGEKNEQFF. For the CDR3, the DNA is TGTGCCATCAGTGTGTTAGCGGGAGAAAAGAATGAGCAGTTCTTC. The chain couples TRBV10-3 to TRBJ2-1, with TRBD2 identical over 9 bases. V shed 4 bases and J 7 bases; nucleotides not matched to a gene: 8. The length of the CDR3 is 15 residues. Per the germline V gene, CDR1 is ENHRY and CDR2 is SYGVKD.

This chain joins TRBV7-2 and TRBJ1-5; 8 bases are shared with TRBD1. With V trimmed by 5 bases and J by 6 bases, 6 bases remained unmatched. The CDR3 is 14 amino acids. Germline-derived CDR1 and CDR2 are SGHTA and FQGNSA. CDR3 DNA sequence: TGTGCCAGCAGCCCGACAGGGGTGGGTCAGCCCCAGCATTTT. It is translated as CASSPTGVGQPQHF.

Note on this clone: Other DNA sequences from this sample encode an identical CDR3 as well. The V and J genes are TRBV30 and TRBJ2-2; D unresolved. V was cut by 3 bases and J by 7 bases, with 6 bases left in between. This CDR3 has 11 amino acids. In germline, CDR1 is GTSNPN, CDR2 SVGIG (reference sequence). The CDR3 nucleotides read TGTGCCTGGAGCCGCAACGGGGAGCTGTTTTTT. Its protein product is CAWSRNGELFF.

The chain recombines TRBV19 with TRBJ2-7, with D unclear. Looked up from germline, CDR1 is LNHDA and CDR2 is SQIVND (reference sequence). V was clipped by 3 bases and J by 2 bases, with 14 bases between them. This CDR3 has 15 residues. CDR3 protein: CASSMVTLGPYEQYF. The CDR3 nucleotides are TGTGCCAGTAGTATGGTCACCCTAGGTCCCTACGAGCAGTACTTC.

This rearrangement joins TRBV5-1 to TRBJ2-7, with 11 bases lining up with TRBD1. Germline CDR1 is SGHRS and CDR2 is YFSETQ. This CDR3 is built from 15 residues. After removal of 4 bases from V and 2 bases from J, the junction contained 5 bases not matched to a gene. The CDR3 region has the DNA TGCGCCAGCAGCCTCCGGGACAGGGGGACCTACGAGCAGTACTTC. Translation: CASSLRDRGTYEQYF.

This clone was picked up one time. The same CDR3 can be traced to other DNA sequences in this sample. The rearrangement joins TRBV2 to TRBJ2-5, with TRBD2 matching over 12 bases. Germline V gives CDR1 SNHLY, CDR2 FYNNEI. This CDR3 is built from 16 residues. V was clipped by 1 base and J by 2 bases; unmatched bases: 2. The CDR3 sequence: CASSEGLAGGQETQYF. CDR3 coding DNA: TGTGCCAGCAGTGAAGGTCTAGCGGGGGGGCAAGAGACCCAGTACTTC.

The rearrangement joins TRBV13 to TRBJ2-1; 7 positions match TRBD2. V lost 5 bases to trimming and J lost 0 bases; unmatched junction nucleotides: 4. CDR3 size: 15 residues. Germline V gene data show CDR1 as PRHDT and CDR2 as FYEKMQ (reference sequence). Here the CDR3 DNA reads TGTGCCAGCAGCGAATTAGCGGGCTCCTACAATGAGCAGTTCTTC. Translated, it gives CASSELAGSYNEQFF.

The CDR3 DNA reads as TGTGCCAGCAGTGAAAGTCGGGCCTCTATCGAGCAGTACTTC. Its protein product is CASSESRASIEQYF. The gene calls are TRBV6-1 and TRBJ2-7; the D is unclear. The germline gives CDR1 MNHNS, CDR2 SASEGT. The CDR3 consists of 14 residues. The V end was cut by 2 bases, the J end by 6 bases, with 14 bases between.

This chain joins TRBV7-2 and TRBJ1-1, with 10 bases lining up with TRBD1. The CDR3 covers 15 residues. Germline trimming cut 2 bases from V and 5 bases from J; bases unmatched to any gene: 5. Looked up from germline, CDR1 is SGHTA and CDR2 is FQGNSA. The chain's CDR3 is CASSLQRTGGTEAFF. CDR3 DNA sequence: TGTGCCAGCAGCTTACAACGGACAGGGGGGACTGAAGCTTTCTTT.

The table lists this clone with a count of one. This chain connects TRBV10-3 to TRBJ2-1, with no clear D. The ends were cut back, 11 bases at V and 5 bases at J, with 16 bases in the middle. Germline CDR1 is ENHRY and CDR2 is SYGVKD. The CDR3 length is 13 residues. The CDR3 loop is CAAQTSANNEQFF. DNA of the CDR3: TGTGCCGCCCAAACCTCGGCCAACAATGAGCAGTTCTTC.